This TCR beta chain was found in a study of blood T cell repertoires in COVID-19. Study context: The samples span acute and convalescent COVID-19 from the United States, Italy and Spain.

The V gene end was trimmed by 4 bases and the J gene end by 8 bases; junction bases not matched to a gene: 5. The CDR3 totals 13 residues. Germline values: CDR1 LGHDT, CDR2 YNNKEL (reference sequence). Authors' methods: Amplification from reference gene primers served as the basis for estimated nucleated cell counts. Sequenced by immunoSEQ multiplex PCR; TCRdb stores in-frame clones only, minus some. Clone size and the V and J calls come from that table; the DNA yielded D and trimming. The data hold about 200,000 clones, with 82% observed a single time. This receptor was identified in a woman older than 75 with COVID-19, enrolled during active disease. V and J are TRBV3-1 (or the pseudogene TRBV3-2) and TRBJ1-2; 9 bases align to TRBD1. Material: peripheral blood. Here the CDR3 DNA reads TGTGCCAGCAGCCTCAGACAGGGGGGAGGCTACACCTTC. This codes for CASSLRQGGGYTF.